Below are 17 T cell receptor beta chains sequenced from a single sample in a study of T cells in localized non-small cell lung cancer. Generated by immunoSEQ multiplex PCR, the TCRdb table keeps only in-frame clones and is missing some. Among tens of thousands of clones listed, 85% to 90% were seen once. The specimen was PBMCs, collected before any cancer treatment. These receptors were obtained from a female donor with stage II lung adenocarcinoma.

This chain links TRBV9 with TRBJ2-7; the match to TRBD1 covers 9 bases. The CDR3 runs to 15 residues. Looked up from germline, CDR1 is SGDLS and CDR2 is YYNGEE. V lost 0 bases, J lost 6 bases, and 7 bases stayed unmatched. The CDR3 reads CASSVAGTGTSEQYF. CDR3 DNA sequence: TGTGCCAGCAGCGTAGCTGGGACAGGGACCTCCGAGCAGTACTTC.

To note about this clone: At one end, the junction sequence differs from germline, possibly due to a read error. The J gene is TRBJ1-1, the V gene TRBV15; D perhaps matches TRBD1 (6 bases). The CDR3 covers 12 residues. Germline V gene sequence: CDR1 LNHNV, CDR2 YYDKDF (reference sequence). The CDR3 sequence is CATRGGNAEAFF. Here the CDR3 DNA reads TGTGCCACCAGAGGGGGGAACGCTGAAGCTTTCTTT.

The chain employs TRBV5-5 and TRBJ2-3; D might be TRBD1 or TRBD2, each matching 5 bases. CDR1 is SGHKS and CDR2 is YYEKEE in the germline V gene (reference sequence). Deletions cut 4 bases from V and 2 bases from J, with 14 bases between. This CDR3 is built from 15 residues. The CDR3 DNA sequence: TGTGCCAGCAGCCCCGGGGACGCACCCACAGATACGCAGTATTTT. The encoded protein is CASSPGDAPTDTQYF.

The V gene is TRBV4-1, the J gene TRBJ2-1; 12 nucleotides line up with TRBD2. V was clipped by 4 bases and J by 8 bases; unmatched bases: 6. The CDR3 extends over 15 amino acids. The germline gives CDR1 MGHRA, CDR2 YSYEKL. CDR3 nucleotide sequence: TGCGCCAGCAGCCCTCCTAGCGGGGGGGCACATGAGCAGTTCTTC. Translating it yields CASSPPSGGAHEQFF.

The rearrangement uses TRBV5-1 and TRBJ2-3; 7 positions match TRBD2. The germline gives CDR1 SGHRS, CDR2 YFSETQ. Trimming removed 4 bases from V and 1 base from J; junction bases left unmatched: 0. This CDR3 has 13 residues. Written as DNA, the CDR3 is TGCGCCAGCAGCCTAGCGGGCACAGATACGCAGTATTTT. Its protein is CASSLAGTDTQYF.

This clone is a singleton in its sample. This chain connects TRBV18 to TRBJ1-4, with TRBD1 as a possible D gene (5 bases). This CDR3 comprises 15 residues. The V and J ends lost 6 bases and 5 bases respectively, with 16 bases between them. CDR1 is KGHSH and CDR2 is LQKENI in the germline V gene. The CDR3 spells CASSTRRGENEKLFF. The CDR3, as DNA: TGTGCCAGCTCCACCCGACGGGGGGAAAATGAAAAACTGTTTTTT.

The table lists this clone with a count of one. The chain uses TRBV6-5 and TRBJ2-3; no firm D call. Germline CDR1 MNHEY, CDR2 SVGAGI. Trimming stripped 2 bases from V and 4 bases from J, with 7 bases between. CDR3 length: 13 amino acids. The CDR3 nucleotides are TGTGCCAGCAGTTACGACCCCTCAGATACGCAGTATTTT. Its translation is CASSYDPSDTQYF.

In the case of this clone: This same CDR3 is encoded by further DNA sequences in the sample. The genes are TRBV5-1 and TRBJ2-7; no firm D call. The CDR3 has 14 amino acids. From germline, CDR1 is SGHRS and CDR2 YFSETQ. Trimming cost V 4 bases and J 2 bases, with 13 bases left between them. In DNA, the CDR3 is TGCGCCAGCAGCACCGGGCAGGTCCCCTACGAGCAGTACTTC. This translates into CASSTGQVPYEQYF.

This rearrangement joins TRBV5-4 to TRBJ1-2; D gene uncertain. Between the trimmed V and J ends, which lost 1 base and 5 bases, there was a span of 6 bases. This CDR3 is built from 12 residues. Germline CDR1 reads SGHNT; CDR2 reads YYREEE (reference sequence). In DNA form, the CDR3 reads TGTGCCAGCAGCTTGACGGAATATGGCTACACCTTC. Its protein product is CASSLTEYGYTF.

This clone was counted a few times. The rearrangement uses TRBV2 and TRBJ1-1; 7 nucleotides agree with TRBD1. V was pared by 2 bases and J by 3 bases, with 9 bases of the junction left unmatched. Germline CDR1 reads SNHLY; CDR2 reads FYNNEI. The CDR3 contains 16 residues. The CDR3: CASSELREGADTEAFF. CDR3 nucleotide sequence: TGTGCCAGCAGTGAACTTAGGGAGGGGGCAGACACTGAAGCTTTCTTT.

J is TRBJ2-4 and V is TRBV7-8; 7 bases agree with TRBD2. The CDR3 sequence is 16 residues long. V shed 5 bases, J shed 1 base, and the junction held 8 bases outside the gene matches. Germline assignment: CDR1 SGHVS and CDR2 FQNEAQ. The CDR3 region has the DNA TGTGCCAGCAGCCCGGCCGGGCGGGGGGCCAAAAACATTCAGTACTTC. Its protein product is CASSPAGRGAKNIQYF.

This chain connects TRBV15 to TRBJ2-5, with D perhaps matching TRBD2 (6 bases). V was clipped by 1 base and J by 5 bases, with 11 bases between them. This CDR3 is built from 14 residues. CDR1 and CDR2 from the germline V gene are LNHNV and YYDKDF (reference sequence). As DNA, the CDR3 is TGTGCCACCAGCAGAGTGGCAGGGAGGGAGACCCAGTACTTC. Protein product: CATSRVAGRETQYF. Complete variable domain (other parts from reference TRBV15 and TRBJ2-5): DAMVIQNPRYQVTQFGKPVTLSCSQTLNHNVMYWYQQKSSQAPKLLFHYYDKDFNNEADTPDNFQSRRPNTSFCFLDIRSPGLGDTAMYLCATSRVAGRETQYFGPGTRLLVL.

The CDR3 is CASSHGQGQETQYF. The CDR3 coding sequence is TGCGCCAGCAGCCATGGACAGGGGCAAGAGACCCAGTACTTC. J is TRBJ2-5 and V is TRBV4-1; 9 bases fit TRBD1. Germline V lookup: CDR1 MGHRA, CDR2 YSYEKL. With V trimmed by 3 bases and J by 2 bases, 1 base remained unmatched. The CDR3 spans 14 residues.

This chain connects TRBV7-9 to TRBJ1-5, with D possibly matching TRBD1 (5 bases). The CDR3 runs 13 residues. In germline, CDR1 is SEHNR, CDR2 FQNEAQ (reference sequence). V lost 5 bases to trimming and J lost 7 bases, with 12 bases between them. CDR3 in DNA: TGTGCCAGCAGCCAAGATGGGGCGCAGCCCCAGCATTTT. Translated, it gives CASSQDGAQPQHF.

The chain combines TRBV19 with TRBJ1-6; D is unclear. Looked up from germline, CDR1 is LNHDA and CDR2 is SQIVND (reference sequence). V lost 3 bases to trimming and J lost 0 bases, with 6 bases between them. The CDR3 covers 15 residues. Here the CDR3 DNA reads TGTGCCAGTAGTATGACGGTCTCCTATAATTCACCCCTCCACTTT. It codes for CASSMTVSYNSPLHF.

The gene calls are TRBV7-2 and TRBJ1-5, with D uncertain. V dropped 3 bases and J dropped 2 bases, with 14 bases sitting between them. The germline V gene encodes CDR1 SGHTA and CDR2 FQGNSA. The CDR3 runs 16 residues. The CDR3 nucleotides are TGTGCCAGCAGCTTCCGGGCCGAGGGTGGCAATCAGCCCCAGCATTTT. As protein: CASSFRAEGGNQPQHF. The whole variable domain, filled in from reference TRBV7-2 and TRBJ1-5, reads GAGVSQSPSNKVTEKGKDVELRCDPISGHTALYWYRQSLGQGLEFLIYFQGNSAPDKSGLPSDRFSAERTGGSVSTLTIQRTQQEDSAVYLCASSFRAEGGNQPQHFGDGTRLSIL.

The chain carries TRBV5-8 and TRBJ1-5, with 7 nucleotides matching TRBD1. The J segment lost 0 bases and the V segment lost 7 bases, leaving 4 bases of the junction unmatched. This CDR3 spans 14 amino acids. From germline, CDR1 is SGHTS and CDR2 YDEGEE. The CDR3 reads CASLTGSSNQPQHF. CDR3 in DNA: TGTGCCAGCTTGACAGGGTCTAGCAATCAGCCCCAGCATTTT.